The entry below describes one T cell receptor beta chain. The sample belongs to a study of blood T cell repertoires in COVID-19. On the study more broadly: In each case, the material was cDNA or gDNA derived from T cells, B-cell-depleted T cells, or PBMCs.

Authors' analysis steps: The authors estimated nucleated cell counts from reference gene primer amplification. Only in-frame clones appear in the TCRdb table, and some are missing; sequencing was by immunoSEQ multiplex PCR. V, J and clone size were drawn from that table, and D and trimming were deduced from the DNA. Here the sample spans about 78,000 clones, around nine tenths being singletons. Material: peripheral blood. The TCR was taken from a woman older than 75 with active or convalescent COVID-19.

As DNA, the CDR3 is TGTGCCATCAATGGGGGCGGTGGCTCCTACGAGCAGTACTTC. It translates to CAINGGGGSYEQYF. The rearrangement uses TRBV10-3 and TRBJ2-7; D perhaps matches TRBD1 (6 bases). In germline, CDR1 is ENHRY, CDR2 SYGVKD. The length of the CDR3 is 14 residues. Trimming shortened V by 7 bases and J by 0 bases, and 13 bases separated the two germline ends.